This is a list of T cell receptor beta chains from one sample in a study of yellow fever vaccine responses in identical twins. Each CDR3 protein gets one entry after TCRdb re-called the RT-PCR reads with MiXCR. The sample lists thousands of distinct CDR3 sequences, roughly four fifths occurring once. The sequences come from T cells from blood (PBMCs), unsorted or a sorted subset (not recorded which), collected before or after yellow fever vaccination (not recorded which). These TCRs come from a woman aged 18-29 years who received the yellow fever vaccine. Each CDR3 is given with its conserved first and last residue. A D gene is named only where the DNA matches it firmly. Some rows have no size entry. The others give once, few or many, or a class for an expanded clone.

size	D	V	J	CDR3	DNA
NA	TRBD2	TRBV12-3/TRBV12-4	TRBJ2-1	CASGTSGYNEQFF	TGTGCCAGCGGGACTAGCGGTTACAATGAGCAGTTCTTC
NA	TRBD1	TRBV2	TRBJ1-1	CASCSPGTGRTEAFF	TGTGCCAGCTGTAGTCCCGGGACAGGGCGCACTGAAGCTTTCTTT
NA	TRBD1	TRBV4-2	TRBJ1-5	CASSRTGGSSNQPQHF	TGTGCCAGCAGCCGGACAGGGGGATCTAGCAATCAGCCCCAGCATTTT
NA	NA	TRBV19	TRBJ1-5	CASRRTTANQPQHF	TGTGCCAGTAGAAGGACGACGGCAAATCAGCCCCAGCATTTT
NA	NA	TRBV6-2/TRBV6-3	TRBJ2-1	CASSYSMSEVRYNEQFF	TGTGCCAGCAGTTACTCGATGTCAGAAGTTCGCTACAATGAGCAGTTCTTC
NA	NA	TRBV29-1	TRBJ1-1	CSASPANTEAFF	TGCAGCGCCTCACCTGCAAACACTGAAGCTTTCTTT
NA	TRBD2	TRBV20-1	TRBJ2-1	CSAHDTGLADYNEQFF	TGCAGTGCTCACGATACGGGACTAGCGGACTACAATGAGCAGTTCTTC
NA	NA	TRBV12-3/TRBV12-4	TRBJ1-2	CASRGSFGYTF	TGTGCCAGCAGGGGTTCCTTTGGCTACACCTTC
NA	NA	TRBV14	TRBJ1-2	CASSQGTVGYTF	TGTGCCAGCAGCCAAGGGACAGTTGGCTACACCTTC
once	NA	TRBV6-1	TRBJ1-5	CASSEQGMVEPQHF	TGTGCCAGCAGTGAACAGGGTATGGTAGAGCCCCAGCATTTT
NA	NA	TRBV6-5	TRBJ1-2	CASSYSSSGEPYGYTF	TGTGCCAGCAGTTACTCGTCTTCCGGGGAACCCTATGGCTACACCTTC
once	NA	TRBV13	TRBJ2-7	CASSYTGGTYEQYF	TGTGCCAGCAGCTACACGGGCGGGACCTACGAGCAGTACTTC
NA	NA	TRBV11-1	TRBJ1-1	CASRDENTEAFF	TGTGCCAGCAGGGACGAGAACACTGAAGCTTTCTTT
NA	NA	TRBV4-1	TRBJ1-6	CASSQDSLGVSPLHF	TGCGCCAGCAGCCAAGATAGCTTGGGTGTTTCACCCCTCCACTTT
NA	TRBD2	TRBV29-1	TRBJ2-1	CSVTLQLAGALSYNEQFF	TGCAGCGTCACTCTTCAACTAGCGGGAGCCCTTTCCTACAATGAGCAGTTCTTC
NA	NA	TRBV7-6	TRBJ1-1	CASSLGEVNTEAFF	TGTGCCAGCAGCTTAGGGGAGGTGAACACTGAAGCTTTCTTT
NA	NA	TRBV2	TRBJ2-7	CASSEVSGFYEQYF	TGTGCCAGCAGTGAAGTCTCGGGCTTCTACGAGCAGTACTTC
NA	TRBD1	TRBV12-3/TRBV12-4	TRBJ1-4	CASSLVSLTGKNEKLFF	TGTGCCAGCAGTTTAGTGTCCTTGACAGGGAAGAATGAAAAACTGTTTTTT
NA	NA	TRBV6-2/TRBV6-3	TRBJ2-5	CASSYARPSETQYF	TGTGCCAGCAGTTACGCGCGGCCGTCCGAGACCCAGTACTTC
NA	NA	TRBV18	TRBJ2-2	CASSPPGNTGELFF	TGTGCCAGCTCACCACCGGGCAACACCGGGGAGCTGTTTTTT
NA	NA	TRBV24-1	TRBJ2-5	CATSGERFVETQYF	TGTGCCACCAGTGGGGAGAGGTTCGTGGAGACCCAGTACTTC
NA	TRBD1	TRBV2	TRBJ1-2	CASSEAPGTGNNYGYTF	TGTGCCAGCAGTGAAGCGCCCGGGACAGGGAATAACTATGGCTACACCTTC